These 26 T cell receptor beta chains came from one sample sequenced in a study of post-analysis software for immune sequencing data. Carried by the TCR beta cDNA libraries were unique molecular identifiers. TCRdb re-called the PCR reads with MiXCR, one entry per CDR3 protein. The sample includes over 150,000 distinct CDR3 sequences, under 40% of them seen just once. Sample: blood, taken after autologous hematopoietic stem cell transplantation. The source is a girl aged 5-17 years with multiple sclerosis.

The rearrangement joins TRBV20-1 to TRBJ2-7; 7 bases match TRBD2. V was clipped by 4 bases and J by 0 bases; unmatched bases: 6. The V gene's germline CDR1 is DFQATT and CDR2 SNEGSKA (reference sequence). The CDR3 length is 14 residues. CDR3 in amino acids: CSAIAGVLSYEQYF. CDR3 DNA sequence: TGCAGTGCTATCGCGGGAGTGCTCTCCTACGAGCAGTACTTC.

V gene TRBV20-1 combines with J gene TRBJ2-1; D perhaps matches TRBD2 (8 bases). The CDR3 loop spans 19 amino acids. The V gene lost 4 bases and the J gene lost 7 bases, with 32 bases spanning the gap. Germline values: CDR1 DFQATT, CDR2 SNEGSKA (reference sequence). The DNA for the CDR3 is TGCAGTGCTACCCCCGGGACAGCCACCGGGACTAGTGTAGAGAATGAGCAGTTCTTC. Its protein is CSATPGTATGTSVENEQFF.

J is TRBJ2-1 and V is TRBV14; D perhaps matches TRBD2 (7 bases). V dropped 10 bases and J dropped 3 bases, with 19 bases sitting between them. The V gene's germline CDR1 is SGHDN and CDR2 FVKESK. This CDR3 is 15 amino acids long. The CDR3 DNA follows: TGTGCCACCCCAGGGAGGGGGAGTGTCTACAATGAGCAGTTCTTC. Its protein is CATPGRGSVYNEQFF.

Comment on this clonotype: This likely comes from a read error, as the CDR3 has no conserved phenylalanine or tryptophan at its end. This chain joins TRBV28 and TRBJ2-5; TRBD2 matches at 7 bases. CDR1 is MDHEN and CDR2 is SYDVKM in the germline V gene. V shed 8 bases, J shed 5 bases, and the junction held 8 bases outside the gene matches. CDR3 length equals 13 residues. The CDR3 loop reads CASGELARETQYV. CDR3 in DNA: TGTGCCAGCGGGGAACTAGCGAGGGAGACCCAGTACGTC.

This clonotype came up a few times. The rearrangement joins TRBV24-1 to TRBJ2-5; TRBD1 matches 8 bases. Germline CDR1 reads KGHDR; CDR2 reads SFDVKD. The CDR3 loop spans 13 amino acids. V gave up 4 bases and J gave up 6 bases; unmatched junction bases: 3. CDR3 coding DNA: TGTGCCACCAGTGACAGGGGGCGAAAGACCCAGTACTTC. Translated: CATSDRGRKTQYF.

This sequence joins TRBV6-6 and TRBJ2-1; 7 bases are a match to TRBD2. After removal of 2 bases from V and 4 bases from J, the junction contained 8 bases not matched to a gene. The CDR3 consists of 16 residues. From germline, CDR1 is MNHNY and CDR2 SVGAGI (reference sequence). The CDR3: CASSYSGARGYNEQFF. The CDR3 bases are TGTGCCAGCAGTTACAGCGGGGCGAGGGGTTACAATGAGCAGTTCTTC.

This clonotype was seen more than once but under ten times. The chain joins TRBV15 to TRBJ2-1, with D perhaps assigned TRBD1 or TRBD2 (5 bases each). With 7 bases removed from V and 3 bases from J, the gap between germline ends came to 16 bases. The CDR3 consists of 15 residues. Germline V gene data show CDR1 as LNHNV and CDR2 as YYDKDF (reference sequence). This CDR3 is CATMRRSGGYNEQFF. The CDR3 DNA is TGTGCCACCATGCGTCGGAGTGGGGGCTACAATGAGCAGTTCTTC.

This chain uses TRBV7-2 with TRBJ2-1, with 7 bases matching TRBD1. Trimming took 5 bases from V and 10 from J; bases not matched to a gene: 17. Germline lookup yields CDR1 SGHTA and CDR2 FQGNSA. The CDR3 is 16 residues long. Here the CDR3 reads CASSLWTGTERSEQFF. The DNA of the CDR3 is TGTGCCAGCAGCCTCTGGACCGGGACAGAGCGCTCCGAGCAGTTCTTC.

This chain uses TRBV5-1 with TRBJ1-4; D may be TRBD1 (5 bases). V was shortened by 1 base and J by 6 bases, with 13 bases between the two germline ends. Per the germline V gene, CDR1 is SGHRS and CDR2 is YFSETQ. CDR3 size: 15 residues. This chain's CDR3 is CASSLNSQGYEKLFF. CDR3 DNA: TGCGCCAGCAGCTTGAATTCGCAGGGATATGAAAAACTGTTTTTT.

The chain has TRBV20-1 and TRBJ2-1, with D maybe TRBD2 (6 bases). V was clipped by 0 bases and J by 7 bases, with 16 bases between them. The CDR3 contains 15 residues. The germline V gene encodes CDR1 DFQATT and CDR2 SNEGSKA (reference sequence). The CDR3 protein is CSARDGRDARNEQFF. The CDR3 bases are TGCAGTGCTAGAGATGGGCGGGATGCGCGGAATGAGCAGTTCTTC.

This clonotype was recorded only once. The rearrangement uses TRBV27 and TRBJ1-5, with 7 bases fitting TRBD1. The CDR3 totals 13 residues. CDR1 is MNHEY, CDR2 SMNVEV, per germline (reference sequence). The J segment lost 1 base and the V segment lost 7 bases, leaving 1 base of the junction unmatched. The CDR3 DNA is TGTGCCAGCACGACAGGGAGCAATCAGCCCCAGCATTTT. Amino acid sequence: CASTTGSNQPQHF.

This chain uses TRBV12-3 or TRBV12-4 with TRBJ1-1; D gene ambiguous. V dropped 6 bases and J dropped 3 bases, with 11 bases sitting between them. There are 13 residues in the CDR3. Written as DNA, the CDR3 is TGTGCCAGCAGCCGGGCTCCCTACACTGAAGCTTTCTTT. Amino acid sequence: CASSRAPYTEAFF.

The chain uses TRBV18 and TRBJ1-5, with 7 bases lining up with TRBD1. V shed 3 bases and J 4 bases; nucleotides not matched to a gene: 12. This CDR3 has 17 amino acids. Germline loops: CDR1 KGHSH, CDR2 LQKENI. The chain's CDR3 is CASSPGGIGQDNQPQHF. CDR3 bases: TGTGCCAGCTCACCTGGGGGAATCGGACAGGATAATCAGCCCCAGCATTTT.

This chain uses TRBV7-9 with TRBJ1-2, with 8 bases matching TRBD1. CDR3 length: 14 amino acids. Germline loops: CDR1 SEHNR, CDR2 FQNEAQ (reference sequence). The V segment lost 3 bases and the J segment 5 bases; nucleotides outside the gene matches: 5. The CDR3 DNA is TGTGCCAGCAGCTTGAAACAGGGGGAGTATGGCTACACCTTC. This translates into CASSLKQGEYGYTF.

CDR3: CASSRGLGTDTQYF. In DNA, the CDR3 is TGTGCCAGCAGCCGCGGTCTCGGGACAGATACGCAGTATTTT. The chain links TRBV7-3 to TRBJ2-3; D is unclear. The V end was cut by 5 bases, the J end by 3 bases, with 12 bases between. In germline, CDR1 is SGHTA, CDR2 FQGTGA. There are 14 residues in the CDR3. Looking up the rest from reference TRBV7-3 and TRBJ2-3 gives the full variable domain: GAGVSQTPSNKVTEKGKYVELRCDPISGHTALYWYRQSLGQGPEFLIYFQGTGAADDSGLPNDRFFAVRPEGSVSTLKIQRTERGDSAVYLCASSRGLGTDTQYFGPGTRLTVL.

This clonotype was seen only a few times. The CDR3 bases are TGCAGTGCTAGGAGGGTTCAATCCTACAATGAGCAGTTCTTC. Translating it yields CSARRVQSYNEQFF. The chain uses TRBV20-1 and TRBJ2-1; TRBD2 might be the D (5 bases). Deletions cut 3 bases from V and 1 base from J, with 10 bases between. The CDR3 sequence is 14 residues long. CDR1 is DFQATT and CDR2 is SNEGSKA in the germline V gene (reference sequence).

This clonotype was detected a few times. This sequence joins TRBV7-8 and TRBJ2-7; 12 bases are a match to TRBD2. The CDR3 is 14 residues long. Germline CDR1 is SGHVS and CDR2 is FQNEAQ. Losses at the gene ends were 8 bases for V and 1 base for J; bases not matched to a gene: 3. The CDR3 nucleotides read TGTGCCAGCGGGGGACTAGCGGGTTCCTACGAGCAGTACTTC. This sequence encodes CASGGLAGSYEQYF.

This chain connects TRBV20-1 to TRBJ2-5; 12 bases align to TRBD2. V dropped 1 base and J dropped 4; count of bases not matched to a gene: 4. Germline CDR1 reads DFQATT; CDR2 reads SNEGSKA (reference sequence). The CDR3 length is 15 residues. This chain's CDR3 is CSARGGLAGLETQYF. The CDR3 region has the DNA TGCAGTGCTAGAGGTGGACTAGCGGGATTAGAGACCCAGTACTTC.

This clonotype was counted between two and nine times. CDR3 nucleotides: TGTGCCAGCAGCCAAGCCACAGGGGGCAATGAGCAGTTCTTC. Translating it yields CASSQATGGNEQFF. This sequence joins TRBV14 and TRBJ2-1; TRBD1 matches 8 bases. Germline V gives CDR1 SGHDN, CDR2 FVKESK. This CDR3 is built from 14 residues. The V gene end was trimmed by 1 base and the J gene end by 6 bases; junction bases not matched to a gene: 2.

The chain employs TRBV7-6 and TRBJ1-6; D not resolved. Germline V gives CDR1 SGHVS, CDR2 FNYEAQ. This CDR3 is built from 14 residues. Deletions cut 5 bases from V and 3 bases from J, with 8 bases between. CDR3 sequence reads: CASSPDGYNSPLHF. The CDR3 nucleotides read TGTGCCAGCAGCCCGGACGGCTATAATTCACCCCTCCACTTT.

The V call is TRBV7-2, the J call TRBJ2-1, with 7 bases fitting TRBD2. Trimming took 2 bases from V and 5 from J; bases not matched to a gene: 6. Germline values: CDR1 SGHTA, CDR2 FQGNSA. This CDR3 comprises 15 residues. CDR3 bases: TGTGCCAGCAGCTTATCTTCGGGGGGTAACAATGAGCAGTTCTTC. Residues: CASSLSSGGNNEQFF.

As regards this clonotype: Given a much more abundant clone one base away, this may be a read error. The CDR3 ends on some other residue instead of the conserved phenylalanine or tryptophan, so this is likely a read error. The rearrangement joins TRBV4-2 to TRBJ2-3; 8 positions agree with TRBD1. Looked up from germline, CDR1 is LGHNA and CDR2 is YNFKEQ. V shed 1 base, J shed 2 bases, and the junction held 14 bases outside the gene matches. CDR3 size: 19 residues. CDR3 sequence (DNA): TGTGCCAGCAGCCAAGCACCCGACCCCGGACAGGGTCCCACAGATACGCAGTATTTG. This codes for CASSQAPDPGQGPTDTQYL.

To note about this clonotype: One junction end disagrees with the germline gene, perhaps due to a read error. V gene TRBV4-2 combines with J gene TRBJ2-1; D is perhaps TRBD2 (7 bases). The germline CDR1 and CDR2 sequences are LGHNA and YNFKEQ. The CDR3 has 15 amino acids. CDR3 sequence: CASSQAHRDYSEQFF. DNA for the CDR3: TGTGCCAGCAGCCAAGCGCACAGGGACTACAGTGAGCAGTTCTTC.

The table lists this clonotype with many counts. In DNA, the CDR3 is TGTGCCAGCAGTTCCGGGGGTGGCACAGATACGCAGTATTTT. Translation: CASSSGGGTDTQYF. The chain links TRBV12-3 or TRBV12-4 to TRBJ2-3, with D perhaps matching TRBD2 (6 bases). V shed 4 bases and J shed 1 base, with 9 bases lying between them. The CDR3 is 14 residues long.

This chain's CDR3 is CASSKGSGTGVDEQYF. CDR3 sequence (DNA): TGTGCCAGCAGCAAAGGCTCCGGGACAGGGGTCGACGAGCAGTACTTC. The chain uses TRBV21-1 and TRBJ2-7; the table names TRBD1, a call not compared with the DNA. TRBV21-1 is marked as a pseudogene. The CDR3 runs to 16 residues.

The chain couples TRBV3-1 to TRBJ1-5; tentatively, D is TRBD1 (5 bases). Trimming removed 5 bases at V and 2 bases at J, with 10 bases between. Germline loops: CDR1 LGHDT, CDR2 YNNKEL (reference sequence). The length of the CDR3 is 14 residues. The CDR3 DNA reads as TGTGCCAGCAGCGGGGGGTGGGGCAATCAGCCCCAGCATTTT. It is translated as CASSGGWGNQPQHF. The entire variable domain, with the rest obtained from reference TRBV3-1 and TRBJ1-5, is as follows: DTAVSQTPKYLVTQMGNDKSIKCEQNLGHDTMYWYKQDSKKFLKIMFSYNNKELIINETVPNRFSPKSPDKAHLNLHINSLELGDSAVYFCASSGGWGNQPQHFGDGTRLSIL.